The 3 T cell receptor beta chains in this list originate from one sample, sequenced in a study of cytomegalovirus exposure and HLA in healthy donors. Vbeta (60) and Jbeta (13) primers were used in the PCR. Repertoires were generated with immunoSEQ multiplex PCR, while TCRdb's copy carries only in-frame clones and drops some. The table lists some 130,000 clones, around 77% of them singletons. The sample was PBMCs. All receptors come from a man between 18 and 29 years old in good health and CMV-seronegative.

The chain uses TRBV7-2 and TRBJ1-3; D gene ambiguous. This CDR3 region has 15 residues. The V gene lost 5 bases and the J gene lost 0 bases, with 11 bases spanning the gap. CDR1 SGHTA and CDR2 FQGNSA come from the germline V gene. For the CDR3, the DNA is TGTGCCAGCAGCCTCTCCCCCGGCTCTGGAAACACCATATATTTT. Protein: CASSLSPGSGNTIYF.

This sequence joins TRBV5-1 and TRBJ2-4; D is possibly TRBD1 (5 bases). V was pared by 5 bases and J by 8 bases, with 17 bases between. This CDR3 has 14 residues. Germline V gene data show CDR1 as SGHRS and CDR2 as YFSETQ. This CDR3 reads CASRPSGQMDIQYF. Here the CDR3 DNA reads TGCGCCAGCAGACCGTCCGGACAAATGGACATTCAGTACTTC.

This chain connects TRBV7-6 to TRBJ2-7, with 9 bases identical to TRBD1. The V and J ends lost 4 bases and 3 bases, in that order; junction bases with no gene match: 16. The CDR3 covers 18 residues. Germline loops: CDR1 SGHVS, CDR2 FNYEAQ. CDR3 region: CASSYTRQGEAGGYEQYF. The CDR3 DNA sequence: TGTGCCAGCAGCTATACCCGACAGGGGGAAGCCGGGGGCTACGAGCAGTACTTC.